These 3 T cell receptor beta chains came from one sample sequenced in a study of T-cell memory formation after mild COVID-19. TCRdb reprocessed the 5' RACE reads with MiXCR, giving one entry per CDR3 protein. This sample has approximately 580,000 distinct CDR3 sequences, with 20% found just once. Input material: PBMCs or a T cell subset sorted from them (not recorded which). These receptors originate from an adult woman who had mild COVID-19 (a few samples of this study predate the infection). Cell type and time point are not known.

This clonotype was seen more than once but under ten times. The gene calls are TRBV7-9 and TRBJ1-5; TRBD1 is a possible D gene (5 bases). CDR3 length equals 16 residues. CDR1 is SEHNR and CDR2 is FQNEAQ in the germline V gene (reference sequence). The V end was cut by 2 bases, the J end by 3 bases, with 14 bases between. The CDR3: CASSLWMGRDNQPQHF. The CDR3 DNA reads as TGTGCCAGCAGCTTATGGATGGGCAGGGACAATCAGCCCCAGCATTTT.

This clonotype appeared many times. The chain combines TRBV18 with TRBJ2-1; TRBD2 aligns across 11 bases. V dropped 2 bases and J dropped 7; count of bases not matched to a gene: 4. The CDR3 length is 15 residues. Looked up from germline, CDR1 is KGHSH and CDR2 is LQKENI. As DNA, the CDR3 is TGTGCCAGCTCACCAACTAGCGGGGGTCGGAATGAGCAGTTCTTC. Its translation: CASSPTSGGRNEQFF.

This clonotype showed up just a few times. CDR3 in amino acids: CASSVATSGTQETQYF. DNA of the CDR3: TGTGCCAGCAGCGTAGCGACTAGCGGGACCCAAGAGACCCAGTACTTC. J is TRBJ2-5 and V is TRBV9; TRBD2 aligns across 11 bases. Looked up from germline, CDR1 is SGDLS and CDR2 is YYNGEE. V trimming: 0 bases; J trimming: 1 base; junction bases outside the gene matches: 2. The length of the CDR3 is 16 residues.